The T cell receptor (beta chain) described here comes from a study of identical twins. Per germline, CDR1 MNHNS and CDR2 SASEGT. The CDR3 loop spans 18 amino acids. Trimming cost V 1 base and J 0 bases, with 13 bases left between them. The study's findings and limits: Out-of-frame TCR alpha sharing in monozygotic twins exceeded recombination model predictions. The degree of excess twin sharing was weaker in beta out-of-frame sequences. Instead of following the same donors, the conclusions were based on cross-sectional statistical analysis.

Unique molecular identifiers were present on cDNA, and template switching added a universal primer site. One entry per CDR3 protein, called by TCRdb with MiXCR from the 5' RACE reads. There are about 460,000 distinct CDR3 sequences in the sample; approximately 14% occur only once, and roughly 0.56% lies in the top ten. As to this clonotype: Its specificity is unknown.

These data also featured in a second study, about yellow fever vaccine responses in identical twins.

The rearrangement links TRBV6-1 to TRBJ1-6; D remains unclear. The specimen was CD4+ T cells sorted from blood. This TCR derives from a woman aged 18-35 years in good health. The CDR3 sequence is CASSEVTAGSSYNSPLHF. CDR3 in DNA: TGTGCCAGCAGTGAAGTGACCGCGGGGAGCTCCTATAATTCACCCCTCCACTTT.